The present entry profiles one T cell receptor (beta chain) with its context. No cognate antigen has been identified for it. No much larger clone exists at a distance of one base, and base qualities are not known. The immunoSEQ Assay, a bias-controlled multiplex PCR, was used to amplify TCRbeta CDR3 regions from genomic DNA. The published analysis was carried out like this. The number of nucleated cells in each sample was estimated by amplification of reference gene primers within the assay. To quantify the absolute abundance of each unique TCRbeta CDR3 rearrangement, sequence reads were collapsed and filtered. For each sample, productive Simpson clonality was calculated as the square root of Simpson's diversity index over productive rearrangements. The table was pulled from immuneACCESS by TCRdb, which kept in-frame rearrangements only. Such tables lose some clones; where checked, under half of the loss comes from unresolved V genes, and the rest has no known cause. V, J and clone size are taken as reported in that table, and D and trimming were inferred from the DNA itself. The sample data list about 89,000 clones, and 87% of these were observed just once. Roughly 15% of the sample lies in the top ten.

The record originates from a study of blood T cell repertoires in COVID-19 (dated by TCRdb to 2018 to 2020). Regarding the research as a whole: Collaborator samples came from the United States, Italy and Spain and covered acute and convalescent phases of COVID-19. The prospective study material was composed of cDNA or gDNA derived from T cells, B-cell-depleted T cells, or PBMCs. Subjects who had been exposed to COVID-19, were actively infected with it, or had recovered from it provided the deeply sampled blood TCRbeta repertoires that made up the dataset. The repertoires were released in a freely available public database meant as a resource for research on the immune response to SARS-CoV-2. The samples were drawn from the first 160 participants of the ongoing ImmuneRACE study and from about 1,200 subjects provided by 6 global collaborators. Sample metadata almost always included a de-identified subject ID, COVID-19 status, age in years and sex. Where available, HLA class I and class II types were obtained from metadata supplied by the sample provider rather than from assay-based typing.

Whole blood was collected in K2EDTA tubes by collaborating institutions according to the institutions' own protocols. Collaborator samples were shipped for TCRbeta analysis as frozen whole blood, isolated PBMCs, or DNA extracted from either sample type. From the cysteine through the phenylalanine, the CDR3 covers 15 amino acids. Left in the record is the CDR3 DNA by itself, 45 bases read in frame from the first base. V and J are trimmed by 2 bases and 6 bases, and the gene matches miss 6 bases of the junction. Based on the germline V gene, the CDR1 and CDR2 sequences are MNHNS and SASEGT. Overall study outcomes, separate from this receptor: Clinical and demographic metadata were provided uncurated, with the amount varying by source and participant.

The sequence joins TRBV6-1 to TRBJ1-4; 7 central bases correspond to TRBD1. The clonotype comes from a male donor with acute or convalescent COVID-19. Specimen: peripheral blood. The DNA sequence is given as TGTGCCAGCAGTGAAATGCGCACAGGGGATGAAAAACTGTTTTTT. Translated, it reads CASSEMRTGDEKLFF.